Included here is one T cell receptor (beta chain) sequence, with context. Its binding antigen is unknown. Base qualities are missing; no much larger clone stands one base away. Libraries were constructed by the immunoSEQ multiplex PCR assay. As stored in TCRdb, this immuneACCESS dataset retains in-frame rearrangements with V and J assigned. A fraction of the clones does not appear; measured against another copy, unresolved V genes explain less than half of the discrepancy, and the remainder lacks a known reason. The sample has 100,000 or so clones on record, 94% of them singletons. The ten top clones hold less than 2% of the sample. The entry originates in a study of T cell changes during pregnancy in multiple sclerosis (dated by TCRdb to about 2019). As for the study more broadly: In women with multiple sclerosis, the researchers looked at how the T cell repertoire shifted as pregnancy progressed.

The germline V gene (reference sequence) provides CDR1 SEHNR and CDR2 FQNEAQ. The CDR3 sequence holds 19 residues, the cysteine and phenylalanine included. Just the 57-base CDR3 DNA is kept, in frame starting at base 1. V is cut back by 0 bases and J by 0 bases, with 5 bases in the junction unmatched. The chain is made from TRBV7-9 and TRBJ2-6; 10 bases in the junction line up with TRBD1. The source was peripheral blood, collected after pregnancy. The clonotype was recovered from a female donor in good health, enrolled as a control in a pregnancy study. The sequence in DNA is TGTGCCAGCAGCTTAGCCGCCGGGACAGGGGACTCTGGGGCCAACGTCCTGACTTTC. Its protein product is CASSLAAGTGDSGANVLTF.